This passage covers 9 T cell receptor beta chains from one sample sequenced in a study of patients and donors after allogeneic stem cell transplantation. In TCRdb, the RT-PCR reads were re-called with MiXCR into one record per CDR3 protein. The table includes about a million distinct CDR3 sequences, approximately 18% detected once. The sample comprised blood, either unsorted or a sorted T cell fraction (not recorded which). The receptors stem from a human donor who was either an allogeneic HSCT recipient or a stem cell or donor lymphocyte infusion donor (not recorded which). It is not recorded whose cells these are; they may come from a transplant donor.

The chain links TRBV9 to TRBJ2-2; 10 bases fit TRBD1. This CDR3 comprises 15 residues. CDR1 and CDR2 (germline): SGDLS, YYNGEE. V dropped 3 bases and J dropped 5; count of bases not matched to a gene: 4. The CDR3 DNA reads as TGTGCCAGCAGCGCCCCGGACAGGGGGACCGGGGAGCTGTTTTTT. This encodes CASSAPDRGTGELFF.

The chain uses TRBV18 and TRBJ1-1; no clear D gene. Trimming took off 6 bases at V and 8 bases at J, with 16 bases between the two ends. This CDR3 spans 13 amino acids. CDR1 KGHSH and CDR2 LQKENI come from the germline V gene. The CDR3 DNA follows: TGTGCCAGCTCGCGACTCGACCCCGGAGAAGCTTTCTTT. This sequence encodes CASSRLDPGEAFF.

The chain joins TRBV6-5 to TRBJ2-2, with 9 bases aligning to TRBD2. The CDR3 contains 18 residues. V lost 0 bases and J lost 3; bases outside the gene matches: 8. Per germline, CDR1 MNHEY and CDR2 SVGAGI. The CDR3 DNA sequence: TGTGCCAGCAGTTACTCGACGGGGACTAGCTGGTACACCGGGGAGCTGTTTTTT. As protein: CASSYSTGTSWYTGELFF.

The rearrangement uses TRBV6-1 and TRBJ1-5; 12 nucleotides line up with TRBD1. CDR1 MNHNS and CDR2 SASEGT come from the germline V gene. This CDR3 has 15 amino acids. Trimming cost V 6 bases and J 7 bases; bases outside gene matches: 7. The CDR3 loop reads CASRDGTGGGQPQHF. CDR3 in DNA: TGTGCCAGCAGAGACGGGACAGGGGGCGGACAGCCCCAGCATTTT.

This clonotype has just a few counts. V gene TRBV19 combines with J gene TRBJ2-7; 7 bases map to TRBD1. The CDR3 sequence is 16 residues long. The germline V gene has CDR1 LNHDA and CDR2 SQIVND (reference sequence). Trimming removed 4 bases from V and 4 bases from J; junction bases left unmatched: 13. Here the CDR3 reads CASSTLGQEHRYEQYF. In nucleotides, the CDR3 is TGTGCCAGTAGTACACTCGGACAGGAGCATCGGTACGAGCAGTACTTC.

This chain links TRBV5-6 with TRBJ1-4; 7 bases align to TRBD1. The J segment lost 4 bases and the V segment lost 0 bases, leaving 3 bases of the junction unmatched. The CDR3 totals 15 residues. CDR1 is SGHDT and CDR2 is YYEEEE in the germline V gene. The CDR3 nucleotides are TGTGCCAGCAGCTTGGGCCAGGGGGTTAATGAAAAACTGTTTTTT. Its translation is CASSLGQGVNEKLFF.

This clonotype came up a few times. This chain connects TRBV10-3 to TRBJ1-2, with 8 positions matching TRBD1. V lost 9 bases to trimming and J lost 1 base; unmatched junction nucleotides: 7. This CDR3 contains 14 residues. Germline V lookup: CDR1 ENHRY, CDR2 SYGVKD. The CDR3 region has the DNA TGTGCCATTTGGACAGGGACAAGTAACTATGGCTACACCTTC. This codes for CAIWTGTSNYGYTF.

This clonotype has only a few counts. J is TRBJ1-5 and V is TRBV20-1; unclear D gene. Looked up from germline, CDR1 is DFQATT and CDR2 is SNEGSKA (reference sequence). Trimming pared 1 base from V and 0 bases from J, leaving 25 bases between. CDR3 length equals 20 residues. DNA for the CDR3: TGCAGTGCTAGAGGTCACCCGGAGGTAAATCCTCTCTATAGCAATCAGCCCCAGCATTTT. Encoded protein: CSARGHPEVNPLYSNQPQHF.

This clonotype was counted between two and nine times. The chain links TRBV5-1 to TRBJ2-2, with D perhaps matching TRBD1 or TRBD2 (5 bases each). V was cut by 7 bases and J by 4 bases, with 20 bases left in between. The CDR3 runs to 16 residues. Germline assignment: CDR1 SGHRS and CDR2 YFSETQ. CDR3 sequence: CASGRSGPASTGELFF. The CDR3 region has the DNA TGCGCCAGCGGCCGATCGGGACCGGCGAGCACCGGGGAGCTGTTTTTT.